One and the same sample provided the 30 T cell receptor beta chains below, sequenced in a study of T cells in Graves' hyperthyroidism and ophthalmopathy. Authors of the study amplified TCR beta CDR3 regions from RNA transcripts. Primed by the HTBI set, a first-round RT-PCR was run on the TCR CDR3. TCRdb itself ran the multiplex PCR reads through MiXCR, one entry per CDR3 protein. The sample yields approximately 95,000 distinct CDR3 sequences, roughly 40% seen once. The sample was peripheral blood or thyroid tissue (not recorded which). Receptors were obtained from a woman aged 25 to 39 with Graves' hyperthyroidism.

This clonotype came up once. The V and J genes are TRBV10-3 and TRBJ1-4; 9 positions match TRBD1. The CDR3 extends over 15 amino acids. The J segment lost 8 bases and the V segment lost 5 bases, leaving 9 bases of the junction unmatched. In germline, CDR1 is ENHRY, CDR2 SYGVKD. CDR3 loop: CAISRAGTGKEKLFF. The CDR3 coding sequence is TGTGCCATCAGTCGTGCCGGGACAGGGAAGGAAAAACTGTTTTTT.

In this sample, this clonotype turned up a few times. V is TRBV28 and J is TRBJ1-3, with D uncertain. Trimming took off 3 bases at V and 0 bases at J, with 6 bases between the two ends. The length of the CDR3 is 14 residues. Looked up from germline, CDR1 is MDHEN and CDR2 is SYDVKM. CDR3 in amino acids: CASSFAGSGNTIYF. CDR3 DNA sequence: TGTGCCAGCAGTTTCGCCGGCTCTGGAAACACCATATATTTT.

This clonotype was found many times. V is TRBV28 and J is TRBJ1-6; D gene unclear. The CDR3 runs 15 residues. Germline V gene sequence: CDR1 MDHEN, CDR2 SYDVKM. V was pared by 6 bases and J by 4 bases, with 13 bases between. The CDR3 DNA reads as TGTGCCAGCAGGAGAAGACGGACGTATAATTCACCCCTCCACTTT. Translating it yields CASRRRRTYNSPLHF.

This clonotype was seen once. It may be a read error: a sequence one base away is much more abundant. The chain joins TRBV6-1 to TRBJ1-1; no reliable D call. The CDR3 loop spans 15 amino acids. Germline V CDR1 and CDR2: MNHNS, SASEGT. In nucleotides, the CDR3 is TGTGCCGGCAGTCCGAAGTGGGGAGGGAACACTGAAGCTTTCTTT. Translated: CAGSPKWGGNTEAFF.

This clonotype was seen at least ten times. This chain joins TRBV20-1 and TRBJ2-7; 9 bases map to TRBD2. Germline CDR1 reads DFQATT; CDR2 reads SNEGSKA (reference sequence). The CDR3 extends over 13 amino acids. After removal of 6 bases from V and 4 bases from J, the junction contained 7 bases not matched to a gene. CDR3 sequence: CSATPSGAYEQYF. DNA of the CDR3: TGCAGTGCGACTCCTAGCGGGGCTTACGAGCAGTACTTC.

This clonotype occurred many times. The chain uses TRBV5-1 and TRBJ1-1; D uncertain. V was shortened by 1 base and J by 0 bases, with 4 bases between the two germline ends. The V gene's germline CDR1 is SGHRS and CDR2 YFSETQ. The CDR3 runs to 13 residues. The DNA of the CDR3 is TGCGCCAGCAGCTTGACGATGAACACTGAAGCTTTCTTT. This sequence encodes CASSLTMNTEAFF.

Many counts were recorded for this clonotype. The chain joins TRBV4-1 to TRBJ2-7; 10 positions agree with TRBD2. The ends lost 0 bases at V and 3 bases at J; junction bases unmatched: 8. In germline, CDR1 is MGHRA, CDR2 YSYEKL. The CDR3 sequence is 17 residues long. CDR3 protein: CASSQDKAGGPNYEQYF. CDR3 DNA sequence: TGCGCCAGCAGCCAAGATAAAGCGGGAGGGCCTAACTACGAGCAGTACTTC.

J is TRBJ2-3 and V is TRBV5-1; D unresolved. The end of the DNA aligns better with TRBJ1-5, so the J call may be wrong. CDR1 SGHRS and CDR2 YFSETQ come from the germline V gene. This CDR3 is 14 amino acids long. The CDR3 sequence is CASSLPPPTDTQHF. The CDR3 nucleotides read TGCGCCAGCAGTCTTCCCCCCCCCACAGATACGCAGCATTTT.

This clonotype was counted many times. V is TRBV7-9 and J is TRBJ1-2; D remains unclear. The CDR3 is 13 residues long. The germline V gene has CDR1 SEHNR and CDR2 FQNEAQ (reference sequence). V was shortened by 3 bases and J by 8 bases, with 13 bases between the two germline ends. CDR3: CASSLGPTWGYTF. CDR3 nucleotides: TGTGCCAGCAGCTTGGGCCCCACGTGGGGCTACACCTTC.

This chain links TRBV7-3 with TRBJ2-2; 13 bases align to TRBD2. The CDR3 runs 17 residues. Germline values: CDR1 SGHTA, CDR2 FQGTGA. V dropped 5 bases and J dropped 4; count of bases not matched to a gene: 7. CDR3 in amino acids: CASSRLAGGRGTGELFF. The CDR3 DNA reads as TGTGCCAGCAGCCGACTAGCGGGAGGCCGGGGCACCGGGGAGCTGTTTTTT. The complete variable domain, with remaining parts taken from reference TRBV7-3 and TRBJ2-2, reads GAGVSQTPSNKVTEKGKYVELRCDPISGHTALYWYRQSLGQGPEFLIYFQGTGAADDSGLPNDRFFAVRPEGSVSTLKIQRTERGDSAVYLCASSRLAGGRGTGELFFGEGSRLTVL.

This clonotype was seen at least ten times. J is TRBJ1-4 and V is TRBV2, with D possibly being TRBD1 (6 bases). The germline V gene encodes CDR1 SNHLY and CDR2 FYNNEI. CDR3 length equals 14 residues. Trimming took 5 bases from V and 2 from J, leaving 9 bases between them. The CDR3 DNA sequence: TGTGCCAGCAGTACGGACAGTACTAATGAAAAACTGTTTTTT. Protein product: CASSTDSTNEKLFF. Filled out from reference TRBV2 and TRBJ1-4, the complete variable domain reads EPEVTQTPSHQVTQMGQEVILRCVPISNHLYFYWYRQILGQKVEFLVSFYNNEISEKSEIFDDQFSVERPDGSNFTLKIRSTKLEDSAMYFCASSTDSTNEKLFFGSGTQLSVL.

This chain connects TRBV30 to TRBJ2-2, with 8 bases lining up with TRBD1. J was trimmed by 6 bases and V by 2 bases; bases with no gene match: 14. This CDR3 is built from 17 residues. Per the germline V gene, CDR1 is GTSNPN and CDR2 is SVGIG (reference sequence). The CDR3 here is CAWSISGQGSFPGELFF. Written as DNA, the CDR3 is TGTGCCTGGAGTATCTCCGGACAGGGTTCTTTCCCCGGGGAGCTGTTTTTT.

This clonotype has a count of ten or more. This rearrangement joins TRBV5-6 to TRBJ2-3; 13 bases agree with TRBD2. CDR1 is SGHDT and CDR2 is YYEEEE in the germline V gene. The V gene end was trimmed by 2 bases and the J gene end by 8 bases; junction bases not matched to a gene: 5. The CDR3 totals 15 residues. In nucleotides, the CDR3 is TGTGCCAGCAGCTTACTAGCGGGAGGGCAGGGTACGCAGTATTTT. Translated: CASSLLAGGQGTQYF.

At least ten counts were recorded for this clonotype. V gene TRBV9 combines with J gene TRBJ2-3, with 7 bases identical to TRBD1. CDR3 length: 14 amino acids. CDR1 and CDR2 (germline): SGDLS, YYNGEE. The V gene end was trimmed by 4 bases and the J gene end by 5 bases; junction bases not matched to a gene: 7. The DNA of the CDR3 is TGTGCCAGCAGCCCCGACAGGGCCGAAGATACGCAGTATTTT. Protein sequence: CASSPDRAEDTQYF. The full variable domain, rest sourced from reference TRBV9 and TRBJ2-3, is DSGVTQTPKHLITATGQRVTLRCSPRSGDLSVYWYQQSLDQGLQFLIQYYNGEERAKGNILERFSAQQFPDLHSELNLSSLELGDSALYFCASSPDRAEDTQYFGPGTRLTVL.

This clonotype was seen more than once but under ten times. At one end, the junction sequence differs from germline, possibly due to a read error. In DNA form, the CDR3 reads TGTGCCTGGAGTGTAACAGGGTTAGTAAATGGAAAACTGTTTTTT. It codes for CAWSVTGLVNGKLFF. V gene TRBV30 combines with J gene TRBJ1-4; tentative D call: TRBD1 (6 bases). The CDR3 totals 15 residues. Germline V CDR1 and CDR2: GTSNPN, SVGIG (reference sequence).

This clonotype was counted at least ten times. The J gene is TRBJ2-2, the V gene TRBV19, with 10 positions matching TRBD2. The CDR3 has 17 amino acids. Germline CDR1 and CDR2: LNHDA and SQIVND (reference sequence). The ends lost 6 bases at V and 4 bases at J; junction bases unmatched: 11. Written as DNA, the CDR3 is TGTGCCAGTAGACGACTAGCGGGTACAACCTTCACCGGGGAGCTGTTTTTT. Protein: CASRRLAGTTFTGELFF.

This clonotype was seen ten or more times. The chain recombines TRBV20-1 with TRBJ2-3; D is ambiguous. The length of the CDR3 is 15 residues. Trimming stripped 5 bases from V and 2 bases from J, with 17 bases between. From germline, CDR1 is DFQATT and CDR2 SNEGSKA (reference sequence). The chain's CDR3 is CSAGPSGTLTDTQYF. The DNA of the CDR3 is TGCAGTGCTGGACCCTCCGGAACCCTCACAGATACGCAGTATTTT.

This clonotype was picked up many times. The V gene is TRBV5-6, the J gene TRBJ2-5, with D possibly being TRBD1 or TRBD2 (6 bases each). The germline V gene has CDR1 SGHDT and CDR2 YYEEEE. The CDR3 totals 16 residues. Trimming stripped 3 bases from V and 0 bases from J, with 15 bases between. The CDR3 spells CASSYVGGSDQETQYF. DNA of the CDR3: TGTGCCAGCAGCTACGTAGGGGGGTCGGACCAAGAGACCCAGTACTTC. Using reference TRBV5-6 and TRBJ2-5 for the parts outside the CDR3, the full variable domain is DAGVTQSPTHLIKTRGQQVTLRCSPKSGHDTVSWYQQALGQGPQFIFQYYEEEERQRGNFPDRFSGHQFPNYSSELNVNALLLGDSALYLCASSYVGGSDQETQYFGPGTRLLVL.

This clonotype was picked up many times. This rearrangement joins TRBV12-3 or TRBV12-4 to TRBJ2-7; 9 nucleotides agree with TRBD2. The CDR3 sequence is 15 residues long. The ends lost 6 bases at V and 0 bases at J; junction bases unmatched: 6. The CDR3 reads CASRPSGTSSYEQYF. In DNA form, the CDR3 reads TGTGCCAGCAGGCCTAGCGGGACTAGCTCCTACGAGCAGTACTTC.

The V gene is TRBV7-2, the J gene TRBJ2-7; possible D gene TRBD2, 6 bases. CDR1 is SGHTA and CDR2 is FQGNSA in the germline V gene. The CDR3 sequence is 14 residues long. V dropped 5 bases and J dropped 0 bases, with 11 bases sitting between them. This CDR3 reads CASSSPSVSYEQYF. The DNA for the CDR3 is TGTGCCAGCAGCAGTCCTAGCGTCTCCTACGAGCAGTACTTC.

In regard to this clonotype: The junction shows a germline mismatch at one end, possibly a read error. V gene TRBV30 combines with J gene TRBJ1-1; unclear D gene. From germline, CDR1 is GTSNPN and CDR2 SVGIG (reference sequence). The CDR3 has 13 amino acids. The CDR3 sequence is CAWSGGMNTETFF. CDR3 bases: TGTGCCTGGAGTGGTGGGATGAACACTGAAACTTTCTTT.

The chain is built from TRBV19 and TRBJ1-1, with a tentative D call TRBD1 (5 bases). Germline V CDR1 and CDR2: LNHDA, SQIVND (reference sequence). The CDR3 sequence is 13 residues long. Trimming took 9 bases from V and 3 from J, leaving 14 bases between them. In DNA, the CDR3 is TGTGCCAGCAGCAAGGGACCTCACACTGAAGCTTTCTTT. The encoded protein is CASSKGPHTEAFF.

This clonotype was seen ten or more times. The chain links TRBV7-8 to TRBJ2-5; 9 nucleotides line up with TRBD2. J gave up 5 bases and V 2 bases, and 6 bases lay outside the gene matches. CDR1 is SGHVS, CDR2 FQNEAQ, per germline. The CDR3 runs 15 residues. The CDR3 region is CASSLRLAGSETQYF. The CDR3 bases are TGTGCCAGCAGCTTAAGGCTAGCGGGATCTGAGACCCAGTACTTC.

The genes are TRBV28 and TRBJ1-5, with unresolved D. This CDR3 comprises 15 residues. V was pared by 1 base and J by 7 bases, with 14 bases between. In germline, CDR1 is MDHEN, CDR2 SYDVKM. CDR3 region: CASSLFRFRRQPQHF. The DNA of the CDR3 is TGTGCCAGCAGTTTATTCCGTTTTCGAAGGCAGCCCCAGCATTTT. The variable domain in full, with the rest retrieved from reference TRBV28 and TRBJ1-5, is DVKVTQSSRYLVKRTGEKVFLECVQDMDHENMFWYRQDPGLGLRLIYFSYDVKMKEKGDIPEGYSVSREKKERFSLILESASTNQTSMYLCASSLFRFRRQPQHFGDGTRLSIL.

The chain has TRBV7-2 and TRBJ1-6; 9 nucleotides agree with TRBD1. The germline V gene has CDR1 SGHTA and CDR2 FQGNSA. V shed 5 bases, J shed 8 bases, and the junction held 7 bases outside the gene matches. The CDR3 extends over 15 amino acids. This CDR3 is CASSQDRDRDSPLHF. The CDR3 DNA sequence: TGTGCCAGCAGCCAAGATCGGGACAGGGATTCACCCCTCCACTTT.

In its sample, this clonotype was seen many times. This chain links TRBV7-9 with TRBJ2-3, with 10 nucleotides matching TRBD2. There are 16 residues in the CDR3. J was trimmed by 2 bases and V by 4 bases; bases with no gene match: 6. Germline CDR1 is SEHNR and CDR2 is FQNEAQ (reference sequence). As DNA, the CDR3 is TGTGCCAGCAGCTCAGGACTAGCGGAGAACACAGATACGCAGTATTTT. As protein: CASSSGLAENTDTQYF.

With respect to this clonotype: As the CDR3 is not closed by the conserved phenylalanine or tryptophan, this likely results from a read error. V usage is TRBV20-1 and J usage is TRBJ2-5, with 10 nucleotides matching TRBD1. The CDR3 loop spans 16 amino acids. The ends lost 5 bases at V and 1 base at J; junction bases unmatched: 10. CDR1 and CDR2 from the germline V gene are DFQATT and SNEGSKA (reference sequence). The CDR3 region is CSADERDRGGQETQYS. The CDR3 nucleotides read TGCAGTGCTGACGAACGGGACAGGGGAGGCCAAGAGACCCAGTACTCC.

This chain uses TRBV28 with TRBJ1-1, with D uncertain. The V gene lost 2 bases and the J gene lost 0 bases, with 10 bases spanning the gap. CDR3 length equals 15 residues. Germline values: CDR1 MDHEN, CDR2 SYDVKM. CDR3 nucleotide sequence: TGTGCCAGCAGTTTAGTCAGAATAATGAACACTGAAGCTTTCTTT. This translates into CASSLVRIMNTEAFF. The full variable domain, its missing parts supplied by reference TRBV28 and TRBJ1-1, is DVKVTQSSRYLVKRTGEKVFLECVQDMDHENMFWYRQDPGLGLRLIYFSYDVKMKEKGDIPEGYSVSREKKERFSLILESASTNQTSMYLCASSLVRIMNTEAFFGQGTRLTVV.

This clonotype was recorded at least ten times. The chain uses TRBV5-1 and TRBJ1-1, with a tentative D call TRBD1 (5 bases). The CDR3 has 16 residues. The germline V and J ends were trimmed by 0 bases and 0 bases, with 12 bases remaining between them. Germline assignment: CDR1 SGHRS and CDR2 YFSETQ. For the CDR3, the DNA is TGCGCCAGCAGCTTGGGCCTTGGGGGTTTGAACACTGAAGCTTTCTTT. It encodes CASSLGLGGLNTEAFF. The full variable domain, rest sourced from reference TRBV5-1 and TRBJ1-1, is KAGVTQTPRYLIKTRGQQVTLSCSPISGHRSVSWYQQTPGQGLQFLFEYFSETQRNKGNFPGRFSGRQFSNSRSEMNVSTLELGDSALYLCASSLGLGGLNTEAFFGQGTRLTVV.

This chain uses TRBV4-1 with TRBJ2-7, with 8 bases that match TRBD1. The V and J ends lost 4 bases and 2 bases, in that order; junction bases with no gene match: 4. Germline V gene data show CDR1 as MGHRA and CDR2 as YSYEKL. This CDR3 has 14 residues. The CDR3 protein is CASSPGDRPYEQYF. DNA of the CDR3: TGCGCCAGCAGCCCTGGGGACAGGCCCTACGAGCAGTACTTC.